The sequence of this T cell receptor (beta chain) was determined in a study of T cells in Graves' hyperthyroidism and ophthalmopathy. Broader study findings: The model foresaw ophthalmopathy a median around seven months prior to onset. Using 13 V-J features, a model discriminated ophthalmopathy from stable hyperthyroidism.

The sample holds many counts of this clonotype. Its antigen is unknown. Germline CDR1 and CDR2: SGHDN and FVKESK. There are 16 residues in the CDR3. The junction had 5 bases not matched to a gene; V was cut back by 0 bases and J by 5 bases. From RNA transcripts, TCR beta CDR3 regions were amplified. Primed by the HTBI set, a first-round RT-PCR was run on the TCR CDR3. TCRdb passed the multiplex PCR reads through MiXCR, listing each CDR3 protein once. This table holds a few hundred thousand distinct CDR3 sequences, 15% to 19% found once. The V and J genes are TRBV14 and TRBJ1-2, with 11 bases aligning to TRBD1. The sequence was collected from a woman aged 18-29 years with Graves' hyperthyroidism. The sequenced sample consisted of blood. Here the CDR3 DNA reads TGTGCCAGCAGCCAAGAATGGACAGGGGGCGGATATGGCTACACCTTC. It codes for CASSQEWTGGGYGYTF.